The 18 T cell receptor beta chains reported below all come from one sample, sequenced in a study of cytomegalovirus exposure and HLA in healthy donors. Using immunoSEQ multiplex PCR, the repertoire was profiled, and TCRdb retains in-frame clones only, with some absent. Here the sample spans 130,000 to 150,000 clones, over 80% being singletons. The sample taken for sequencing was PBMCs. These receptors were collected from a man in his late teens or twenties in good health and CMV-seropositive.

CDR3 DNA: TGTGCCAGCAGCCCACAGGGGGCTTATGAAAAACTGTTTTTT. Translation gives CASSPQGAYEKLFF. The V gene is TRBV7-9, the J gene TRBJ1-4, with 9 nucleotides matching TRBD1. The length of the CDR3 is 14 residues. CDR1 and CDR2 (germline): SEHNR, FQNEAQ (reference sequence). V gave up 5 bases and J gave up 6 bases; unmatched junction bases: 4.

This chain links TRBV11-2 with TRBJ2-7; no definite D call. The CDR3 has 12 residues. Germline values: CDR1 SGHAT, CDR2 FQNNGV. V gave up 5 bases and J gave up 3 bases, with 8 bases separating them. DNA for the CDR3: TGTGCCAGCAGCATTCACAGCTACGAGCAGTACTTC. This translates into CASSIHSYEQYF.

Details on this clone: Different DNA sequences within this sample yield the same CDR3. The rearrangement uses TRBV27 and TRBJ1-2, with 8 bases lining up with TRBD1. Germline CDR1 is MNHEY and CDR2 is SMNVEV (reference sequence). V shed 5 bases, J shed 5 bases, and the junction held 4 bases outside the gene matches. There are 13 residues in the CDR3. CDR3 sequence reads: CASSPRQGYGYTF. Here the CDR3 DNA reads TGTGCCAGCAGTCCCCGACAGGGGTATGGCTACACCTTC.

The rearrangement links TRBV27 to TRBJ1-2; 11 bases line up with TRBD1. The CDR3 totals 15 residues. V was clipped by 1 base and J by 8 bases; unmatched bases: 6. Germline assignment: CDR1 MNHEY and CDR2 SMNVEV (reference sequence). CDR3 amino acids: CASSLLGQGAGGYTF. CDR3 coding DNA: TGTGCCAGCAGTTTATTAGGACAGGGGGCAGGAGGCTACACCTTC.

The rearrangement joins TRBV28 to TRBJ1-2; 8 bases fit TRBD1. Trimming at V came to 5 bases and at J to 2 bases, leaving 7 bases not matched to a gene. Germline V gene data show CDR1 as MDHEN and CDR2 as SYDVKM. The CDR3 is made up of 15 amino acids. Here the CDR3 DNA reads TGTGCCAGCAGTACCCCGGACAGGGTCAACTATGGCTACACCTTC. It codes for CASSTPDRVNYGYTF.

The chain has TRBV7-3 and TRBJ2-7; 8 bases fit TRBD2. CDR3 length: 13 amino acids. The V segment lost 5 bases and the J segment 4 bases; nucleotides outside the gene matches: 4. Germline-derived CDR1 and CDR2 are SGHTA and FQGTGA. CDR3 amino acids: CASSHTSGYEQYF. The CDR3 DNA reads TGTGCCAGCAGCCACACTAGCGGATACGAGCAGTACTTC.

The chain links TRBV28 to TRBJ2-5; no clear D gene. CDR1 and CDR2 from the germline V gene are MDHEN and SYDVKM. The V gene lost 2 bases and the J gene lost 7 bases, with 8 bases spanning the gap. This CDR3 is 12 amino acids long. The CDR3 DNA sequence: TGTGCCAGCAGTTTACGAACCGGGACCCAGTACTTC. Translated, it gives CASSLRTGTQYF.

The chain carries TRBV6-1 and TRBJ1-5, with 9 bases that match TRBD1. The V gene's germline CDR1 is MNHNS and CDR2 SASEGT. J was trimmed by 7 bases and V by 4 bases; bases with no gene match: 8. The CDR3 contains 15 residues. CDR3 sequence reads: CASSVTGGLGQPQHF. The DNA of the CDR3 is TGTGCCAGCAGTGTAACAGGGGGCCTGGGGCAGCCCCAGCATTTT.

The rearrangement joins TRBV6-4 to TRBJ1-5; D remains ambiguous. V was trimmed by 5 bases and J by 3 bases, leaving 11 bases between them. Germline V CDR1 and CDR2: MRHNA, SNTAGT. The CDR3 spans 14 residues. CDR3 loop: CASSPDGINQPQHF. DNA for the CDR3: TGTGCCAGCAGTCCGGACGGGATCAATCAGCCCCAGCATTTT.

The CDR3 reads CASSLDFGQPNTGELFF. The CDR3 DNA sequence: TGTGCCAGCAGCTTGGATTTTGGACAGCCGAACACCGGGGAGCTGTTTTTT. The rearrangement links TRBV5-4 to TRBJ2-2; D may be TRBD1 (6 bases). CDR3 length: 17 residues. V was shortened by 0 bases and J by 0 bases, with 12 bases between the two germline ends. Germline assignment: CDR1 SGHNT and CDR2 YYREEE (reference sequence).

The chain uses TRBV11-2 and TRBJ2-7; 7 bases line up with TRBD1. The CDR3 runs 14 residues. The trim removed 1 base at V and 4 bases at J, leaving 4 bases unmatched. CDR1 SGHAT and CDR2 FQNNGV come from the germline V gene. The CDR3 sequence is CASSLVGTAYEQYF. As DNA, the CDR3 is TGTGCCAGCAGCTTAGTAGGGACAGCTTACGAGCAGTACTTC.

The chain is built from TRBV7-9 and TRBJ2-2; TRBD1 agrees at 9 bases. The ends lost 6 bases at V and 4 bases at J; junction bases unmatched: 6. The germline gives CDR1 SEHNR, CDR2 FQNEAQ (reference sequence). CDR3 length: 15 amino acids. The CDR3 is CASSPGTGPTGELFF. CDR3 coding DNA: TGTGCCAGCAGTCCCGGGACAGGGCCCACCGGGGAGCTGTTTTTT.

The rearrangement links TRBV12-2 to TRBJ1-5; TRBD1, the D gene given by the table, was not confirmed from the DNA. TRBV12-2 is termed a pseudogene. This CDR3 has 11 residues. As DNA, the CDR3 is TGTGCAAGTCGCCCACAGCAGCCCCAGCATTTT. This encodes CASRPQQPQHF.

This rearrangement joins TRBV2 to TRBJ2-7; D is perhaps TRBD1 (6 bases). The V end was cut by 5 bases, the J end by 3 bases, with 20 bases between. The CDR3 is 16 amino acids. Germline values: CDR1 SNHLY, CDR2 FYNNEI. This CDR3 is CASSPARGRRNYEQYF. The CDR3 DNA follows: TGTGCCAGCAGTCCCGCCAGGGGACGACGTAACTACGAGCAGTACTTC.

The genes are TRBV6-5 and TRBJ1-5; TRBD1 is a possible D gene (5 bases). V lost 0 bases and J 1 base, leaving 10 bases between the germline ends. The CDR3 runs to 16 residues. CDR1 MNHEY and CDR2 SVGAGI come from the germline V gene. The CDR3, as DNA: TGTGCCAGCAGTTACTCGAATTACAGGAGCAATCAGCCCCAGCATTTT. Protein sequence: CASSYSNYRSNQPQHF.

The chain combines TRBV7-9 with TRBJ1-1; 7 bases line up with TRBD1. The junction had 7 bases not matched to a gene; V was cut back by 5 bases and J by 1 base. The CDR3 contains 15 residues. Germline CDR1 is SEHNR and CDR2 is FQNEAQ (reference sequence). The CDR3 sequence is CASSDRDSGNTEAFF. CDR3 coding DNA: TGTGCCAGCAGCGATCGGGACAGCGGGAACACTGAAGCTTTCTTT.

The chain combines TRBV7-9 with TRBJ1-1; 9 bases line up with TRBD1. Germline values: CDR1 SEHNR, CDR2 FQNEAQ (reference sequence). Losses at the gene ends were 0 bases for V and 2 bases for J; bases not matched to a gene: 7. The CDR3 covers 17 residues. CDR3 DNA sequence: TGTGCCAGCAGCTTAGCAACAGGGGGCCCACCAAACACTGAAGCTTTCTTT. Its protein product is CASSLATGGPPNTEAFF.

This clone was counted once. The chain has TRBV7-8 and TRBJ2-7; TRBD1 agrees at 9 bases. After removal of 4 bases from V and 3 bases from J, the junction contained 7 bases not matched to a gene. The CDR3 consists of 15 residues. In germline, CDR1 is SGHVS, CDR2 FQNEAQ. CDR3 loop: CASSSSDRGHYEQYF. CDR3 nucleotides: TGTGCCAGCAGCTCATCGGACAGGGGCCACTACGAGCAGTACTTC.